A single sample gave rise to the 19 T cell receptor beta chains below, sequenced in a study of T cell responses to AZD1222 COVID-19 vaccine. This table comes from immunoSEQ multiplex PCR, and its TCRdb copy is limited to in-frame clones, with some not included. Found here are about 140,000 clones, approximately 92% of them singletons; the top ten hold approximately 5.4%. The sample was peripheral blood, taken on day 0 of AZD1222 vaccination. These receptors were collected from an adult in good health.

This sequence joins TRBV11-2 and TRBJ2-7; a weak D match, TRBD1 (5 bases). The CDR3 loop spans 13 amino acids. Trimming left V 2 bases short and J 6 bases short, with 11 bases between. Per germline, CDR1 SGHAT and CDR2 FQNNGV. This CDR3 is CASSLQGTGEQYF. The CDR3 DNA follows: TGTGCCAGCAGCTTACAGGGTACAGGCGAGCAGTACTTC.

This chain uses TRBV19 with TRBJ1-4; D remains ambiguous. V shed 6 bases and J shed 4 bases, with 15 bases lying between them. There are 15 residues in the CDR3. Per the germline V gene, CDR1 is LNHDA and CDR2 is SQIVND (reference sequence). The CDR3 coding sequence is TGTGCCAGTAGGGATGGCAGATGGAATAATGAAAAACTGTTTTTT. Amino acid sequence: CASRDGRWNNEKLFF.

This chain connects TRBV3-1 (or the pseudogene TRBV3-2) to TRBJ2-6; 7 bases map to TRBD1. V trimming: 4 bases; J trimming: 2 bases; junction bases outside the gene matches: 5. Germline-derived CDR1 and CDR2 are LGHDT and YNNKEL (reference sequence). The length of the CDR3 is 16 residues. CDR3 DNA: TGTGCCAGCAGCCGACAGGGATTGGCTGGGGCCAACGTCCTGACTTTC. Amino acid sequence: CASSRQGLAGANVLTF.

The gene calls are TRBV7-2 and TRBJ2-7, with D uncertain. Trimming stripped 1 base from V and 0 bases from J, with 10 bases between. Germline CDR1 and CDR2: SGHTA and FQGNSA. The CDR3 contains 15 residues. This CDR3 reads CASSLEVAASYEQYF. CDR3 nucleotide sequence: TGTGCCAGCAGCTTAGAGGTAGCCGCCTCCTACGAGCAGTACTTC.

CDR3 nucleotide sequence: TGCAGCGTTGATTACAGGGGGAAAGAAGACAATGAGCAGTTCTTC. Translation gives CSVDYRGKEDNEQFF. The chain uses TRBV29-1 and TRBJ2-1; 8 bases are shared with TRBD1. V was clipped by 3 bases and J by 5 bases; unmatched bases: 9. This CDR3 is built from 15 residues. The germline V gene encodes CDR1 SQVTM and CDR2 ANQGSEA.

J is TRBJ2-7 and V is TRBV12-3 or TRBV12-4; D remains ambiguous. V was cut by 5 bases and J by 3 bases, with 11 bases left in between. The CDR3 loop spans 13 amino acids. The CDR3 coding sequence is TGTGCCAGCAGTATAGGGAAAGACTACGAGCAGTACTTC. It encodes CASSIGKDYEQYF.

V usage is TRBV4-1 and J usage is TRBJ2-3; D is tentatively TRBD1 or TRBD2 (6 bases each). Germline CDR1 MGHRA, CDR2 YSYEKL. This CDR3 contains 14 residues. Trimming took 3 bases from V and 4 from J, leaving 11 bases between them. The CDR3 DNA reads TGCGCCAGCAGCCAGGAGGGGGTCGCAGATACGCAGTATTTT. As protein: CASSQEGVADTQYF.

The chain recombines TRBV28 with TRBJ1-6; 7 bases line up with TRBD1. The V and J ends lost 6 bases and 5 bases, in that order; junction bases with no gene match: 4. Per germline, CDR1 MDHEN and CDR2 SYDVKM. The CDR3 consists of 14 residues. The CDR3 loop is CASSRGQNNSPLHF. CDR3 bases: TGTGCCAGCAGCAGGGGACAGAATAATTCACCCCTCCACTTT.

The chain is built from TRBV3-1 (or the pseudogene TRBV3-2) and TRBJ1-1; maybe TRBD1 (6 bases). The CDR3 totals 13 residues. The germline V gene encodes CDR1 LGHDT and CDR2 YNNKEL (reference sequence). V was cut by 1 base and J by 6 bases, with 9 bases left in between. DNA for the CDR3: TGTGCCAGCAGCCAAGGGGGGGGGCCTGAAGCTTTCTTT. It encodes CASSQGGGPEAFF.

The chain has TRBV5-4 and TRBJ2-7, with D possibly being TRBD2 (6 bases). Germline V lookup: CDR1 SGHNT, CDR2 YYREEE (reference sequence). V was shortened by 6 bases and J by 0 bases, with 10 bases between the two germline ends. This CDR3 has 13 amino acids. CDR3 amino acids: CASTGTSSYEQYF. In DNA, the CDR3 is TGTGCCAGCACCGGGACTTCCTCCTACGAGCAGTACTTC.

The chain has TRBV6-2 or TRBV6-3 and TRBJ2-3; 7 bases align to TRBD2. V lost 5 bases and J lost 4; bases outside the gene matches: 9. The CDR3 runs to 15 residues. Germline V gene lookup returns CDR1 MNHEY and CDR2 SVGEGT. This chain's CDR3 is CASSGLEISADTQYF. The CDR3, as DNA: TGTGCCAGCAGTGGACTAGAGATTTCGGCAGATACGCAGTATTTT.

This clone was seen just once. This rearrangement joins TRBV24-1 to TRBJ2-5; perhaps TRBD1 as D (7 bases). Trimming stripped 3 bases from V and 4 bases from J, with 17 bases between. This CDR3 region has 16 residues. Germline CDR1 is KGHDR and CDR2 is SFDVKD. This chain's CDR3 is CATSDQGGAARETQYF. CDR3 DNA sequence: TGTGCCACCAGTGATCAGGGGGGCGCAGCTCGAGAGACCCAGTACTTC.

The chain combines TRBV2 with TRBJ2-7; D is undetermined. V was pared by 9 bases and J by 2 bases, with 8 bases between. Germline values: CDR1 SNHLY, CDR2 FYNNEI. This CDR3 comprises 11 residues. The CDR3 region has the DNA TGTGCCAGTCGCATTGCCTACGAGCAGTACTTC. As protein: CASRIAYEQYF.

This CDR3 reads CAITQAGVVDTQYF. For the CDR3, the DNA is TGTGCCATCACTCAAGCGGGAGTGGTAGATACGCAGTATTTT. The V gene is TRBV10-3, the J gene TRBJ2-3; 8 bases fit TRBD2. The CDR3 has 14 residues. The trim removed 7 bases at V and 5 bases at J, leaving 8 bases unmatched. The germline V gene has CDR1 ENHRY and CDR2 SYGVKD.

The rearrangement links TRBV20-1 to TRBJ1-3; D unclear. Trimming left V 3 bases short and J 1 base short, with 10 bases between. The germline V gene encodes CDR1 DFQATT and CDR2 SNEGSKA (reference sequence). The CDR3 totals 14 residues. The CDR3 is CSASNANSGNTIYF. The CDR3 DNA reads TGCAGTGCTAGTAACGCGAATTCTGGAAACACCATATATTTT.

The rearrangement joins TRBV2 to TRBJ1-2; tentatively, D is TRBD1 (6 bases). The CDR3 has 13 amino acids. The V and J ends lost 5 bases and 6 bases respectively, with 13 bases between them. Germline CDR1 is SNHLY and CDR2 is FYNNEI. In DNA form, the CDR3 reads TGTGCCAGCAGTACAGGGTTGGGCGATGGCTACACCTTC. Residues: CASSTGLGDGYTF.

V usage is TRBV3-1 (or the pseudogene TRBV3-2) and J usage is TRBJ2-7, with 7 bases matching TRBD1. V lost 6 bases and J lost 7; bases outside the gene matches: 6. Germline loops: CDR1 LGHDT, CDR2 YNNKEL (reference sequence). This CDR3 comprises 12 residues. In DNA form, the CDR3 reads TGTGCCAGCAGAGGCTCAGGGGGAGAGCAGTACTTC. It codes for CASRGSGGEQYF.

Only one count was recorded for this clone. The J gene is TRBJ2-1, the V gene TRBV18; 9 bases fit TRBD2. Germline assignment: CDR1 KGHSH and CDR2 LQKENI. V shed 3 bases and J 6 bases; nucleotides not matched to a gene: 9. This CDR3 comprises 16 residues. The CDR3 coding sequence is TGTGCCAGCTCACCTTCCCCCTATAGCGGGAGCAATGAGCAGTTCTTC. Residues: CASSPSPYSGSNEQFF.

V is TRBV7-2 and J is TRBJ2-5; TRBD1 aligns across 7 bases. The CDR3 totals 14 residues. The germline CDR1 and CDR2 sequences are SGHTA and FQGNSA. With V trimmed by 5 bases and J by 5 bases, 8 bases remained unmatched. CDR3 protein: CASSPDRVKETQYF. For the CDR3, the DNA is TGTGCCAGCAGCCCAGACAGGGTTAAGGAGACCCAGTACTTC.